This T cell receptor (beta chain) was profiled in a study of T cells in Graves' hyperthyroidism and ophthalmopathy. Amplified TCR beta CDR3 regions came from RNA transcripts. A set of HTBI primers served as the primers for a first-round RT-PCR of the TCR CDR3. TCRdb independently ran MiXCR on the multiplex PCR reads; one entry per CDR3 protein. This sample has 300,000 to 450,000 distinct CDR3 sequences, with just under 25% found just once. Many counts were recorded for this clonotype. The antigen remains undetermined. General study findings and limits: Using 13 V-J features, a model discriminated ophthalmopathy from stable hyperthyroidism.

Germline values: CDR1 SEHNR, CDR2 FQNEAQ (reference sequence). The V gene end was trimmed by 3 bases and the J gene end by 4 bases; junction bases not matched to a gene: 3. The CDR3 totals 15 residues. The receptor's source is a man in his forties or fifties with Graves' hyperthyroidism. The sequencing input was blood. The gene calls are TRBV7-9 and TRBJ2-1; TRBD1 matches at 10 bases. The CDR3 region is CASSLGTGVYNEQFF. The CDR3 region has the DNA TGTGCCAGCAGCTTGGGGACAGGGGTGTACAATGAGCAGTTCTTC.